This paragraph reports one T cell receptor (beta chain). Its antigen target is currently unknown. The sample holds no much larger clone one base away, and base qualities are not on file. TCR alpha and beta CDR3 regions were amplified with the iRepertoire nested amplicon-rescue multiplex PCR (arm-PCR) platform from RNA. One-step reverse transcription and amplification used roughly 95-450 ng of tissue mRNA or PBMC total RNA as input. Following bead purification, Illumina adapters were added by a secondary multiplex PCR, and libraries between 200 and 400 bp were gel-purified. Internal 6-nucleotide barcodes were carried by the libraries and were used for demultiplexing. Sequencing of libraries was performed on an Illumina MiSeq with 2x220 or 2x250 nucleotide paired-end reads. As for the original processing: FLASH 1.2.11 was used to merge paired reads, and BWA-MEM then aligned the reads to the GRCh37 human genome before TRA and TRB reads were extracted. An IMGT-derived reference of cassette sequences and CDR3 motifs, with pseudogenes included, was used for V and J assignment. Reads were translated in three frames, and productive CDR3s were defined as those with a C...FGXG motif and no stop codons. A clonotype was defined as a unique combination of a V-J cassette pair and a CDR3 amino acid sequence. Filtering of reads was based on Hamming distance, with the threshold set by the sequence error rate of each sample in mapped regions. TCRdb passed the public sequencing reads through fastp at Q25 and MiXCR, retaining productive beta sequences. Here each entry gathers all rows of one CDR3 protein and keeps the most common genes and DNA. The V and J calls were determined by TCRdb, not by the authors. The table for this sample lists about 94,000 distinct CDR3 sequences; about a quarter of them were counted only once. Together, the top ten hold over 5% of the sample.

The CDR3 goes from the cysteine to the phenylalanine over 14 residues. The entry retains the CDR3 DNA only, 42 bases that are in frame from base 1. V ends up 3 bases short and J 8 bases short, with an unmatched junction base count of 7. Taken from the germline V gene, the CDR1 and CDR2 loops are LGHNA and YNFKEQ. The data are from a study of glioma-infiltrating T cells (dated by TCRdb to the mid-2010s). For context, the study as a whole: TCR alpha- and beta-chain repertoires were sequenced from glioma tissue, non-neoplastic brain tissue and matched peripheral blood mononuclear cells. To measure how far tissue and blood T-cell populations diverged, each tissue-infiltrating repertoire was compared against the peripheral blood repertoire of the same patient. Three low-grade glioma patients, roughly eight primary glioblastoma patients, and three non-glioma patients who contributed non-neoplastic brain tissue made up the paired cohort.

Summary of the overall study and its limitations: Small numbers underpinned the group comparisons: roughly 8 glioblastoma patients, three low-grade glioma patients and three non-neoplastic patients. Very few CDR3 sequences were found to be shared between tissue and blood, and this scarcity was attributed to high CDR3 diversity and limited sampling. In non-neoplastic patients, VJ-independent divergence between tissue and blood fell below expectation, whereas in all gliomas, and especially in low-grade gliomas, the divergence rose above expectation.

Material: glioma tissue, nonneoplastic brain tissue, or PBMCs (not recorded which). The sequence joins TRBV4-2 to TRBJ1-2; the central 9 bases match TRBD1. The origin of this receptor is a human donor with low-grade glioma or glioblastoma, undergoing nonglioma brain surgery, or in good health (not recorded which). DNA sequence: TGTGCCAGCAGCCAGCCGGGACAGGGCCCCGGCTACACCTTC. Its protein is CASSQPGQGPGYTF.